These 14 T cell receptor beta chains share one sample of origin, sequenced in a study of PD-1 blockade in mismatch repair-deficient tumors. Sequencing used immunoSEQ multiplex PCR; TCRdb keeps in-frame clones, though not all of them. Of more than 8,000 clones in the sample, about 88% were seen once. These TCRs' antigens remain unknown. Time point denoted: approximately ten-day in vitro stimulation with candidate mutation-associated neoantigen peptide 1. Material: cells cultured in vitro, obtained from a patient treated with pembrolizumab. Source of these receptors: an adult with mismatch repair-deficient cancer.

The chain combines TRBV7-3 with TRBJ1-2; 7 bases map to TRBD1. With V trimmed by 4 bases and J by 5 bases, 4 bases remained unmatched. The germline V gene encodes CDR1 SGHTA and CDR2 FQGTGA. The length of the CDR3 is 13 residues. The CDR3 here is CASSSQGIYGYTF. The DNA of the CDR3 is TGTGCCAGCAGCTCACAGGGGATTTATGGCTACACCTTC.

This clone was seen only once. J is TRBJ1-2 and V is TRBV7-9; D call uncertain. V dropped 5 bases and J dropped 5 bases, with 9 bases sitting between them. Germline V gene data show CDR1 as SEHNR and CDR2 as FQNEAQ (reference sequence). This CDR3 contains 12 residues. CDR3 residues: CASSTNRYGYTF. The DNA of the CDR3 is TGTGCCAGCAGCACAAACCGATATGGCTACACCTTC.

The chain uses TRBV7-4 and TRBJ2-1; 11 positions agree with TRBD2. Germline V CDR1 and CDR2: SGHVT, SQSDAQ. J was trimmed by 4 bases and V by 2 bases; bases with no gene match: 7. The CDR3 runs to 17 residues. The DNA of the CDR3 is TGTGCCAGCAGCTTATTCCCCGGGACTAGCGGTTACAATGAGCAGTTCTTC. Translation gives CASSLFPGTSGYNEQFF.

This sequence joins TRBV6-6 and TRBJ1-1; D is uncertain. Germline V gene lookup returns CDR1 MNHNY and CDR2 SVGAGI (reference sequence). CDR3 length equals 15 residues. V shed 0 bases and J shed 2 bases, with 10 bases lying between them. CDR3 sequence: CASSYSREINTEAFF. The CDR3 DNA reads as TGTGCCAGCAGTTACTCTCGGGAGATAAACACTGAAGCTTTCTTT.

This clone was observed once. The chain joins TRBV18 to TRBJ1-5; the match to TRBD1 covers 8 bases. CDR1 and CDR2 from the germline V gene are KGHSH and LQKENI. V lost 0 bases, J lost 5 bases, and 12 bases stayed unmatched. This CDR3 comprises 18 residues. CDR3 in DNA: TGTGCCAGCTCACCACCGAATAGGAGACAGGGGAACGATCAGCCCCAGCATTTT. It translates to CASSPPNRRQGNDQPQHF.

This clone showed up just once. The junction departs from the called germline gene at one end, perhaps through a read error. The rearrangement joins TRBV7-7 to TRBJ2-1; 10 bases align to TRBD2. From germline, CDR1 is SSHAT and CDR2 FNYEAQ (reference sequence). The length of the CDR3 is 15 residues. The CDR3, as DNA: TGTGCTAGCAGCTACGGACTAGCGGAGAACAATGAGCAGTTCTTC. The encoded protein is CASSYGLAENNEQFF.

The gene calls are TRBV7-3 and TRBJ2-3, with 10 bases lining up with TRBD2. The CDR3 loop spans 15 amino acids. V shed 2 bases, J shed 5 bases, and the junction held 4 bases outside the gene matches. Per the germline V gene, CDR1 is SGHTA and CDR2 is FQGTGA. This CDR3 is CASSLRLAGVDTQYF. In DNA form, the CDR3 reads TGTGCCAGCAGCTTACGGCTAGCGGGAGTAGATACGCAGTATTTT.

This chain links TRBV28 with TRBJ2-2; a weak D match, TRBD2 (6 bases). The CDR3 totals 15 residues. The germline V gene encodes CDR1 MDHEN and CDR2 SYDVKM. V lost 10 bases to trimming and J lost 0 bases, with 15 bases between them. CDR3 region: CATLALASNTGELFF. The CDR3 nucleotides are TGTGCCACCCTAGCACTAGCATCGAACACCGGGGAGCTGTTTTTT. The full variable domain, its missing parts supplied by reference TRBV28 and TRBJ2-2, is DVKVTQSSRYLVKRTGEKVFLECVQDMDHENMFWYRQDPGLGLRLIYFSYDVKMKEKGDIPEGYSVSREKKERFSLILESASTNQTSMYLCATLALASNTGELFFGEGSRLTVL.

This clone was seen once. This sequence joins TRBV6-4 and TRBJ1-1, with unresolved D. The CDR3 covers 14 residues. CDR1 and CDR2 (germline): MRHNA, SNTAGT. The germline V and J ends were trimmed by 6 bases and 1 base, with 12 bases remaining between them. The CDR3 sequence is CASSLFPGNTEAFF. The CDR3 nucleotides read TGTGCCAGCAGCCTGTTCCCAGGGAACACTGAAGCTTTCTTT.

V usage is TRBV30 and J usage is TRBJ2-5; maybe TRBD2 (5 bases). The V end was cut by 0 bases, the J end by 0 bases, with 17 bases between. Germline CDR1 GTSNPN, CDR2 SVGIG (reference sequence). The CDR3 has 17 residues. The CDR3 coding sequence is TGTGCCTGGAGTGTACATCGGGGTAGATCGTACCAAGAGACCCAGTACTTC. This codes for CAWSVHRGRSYQETQYF.

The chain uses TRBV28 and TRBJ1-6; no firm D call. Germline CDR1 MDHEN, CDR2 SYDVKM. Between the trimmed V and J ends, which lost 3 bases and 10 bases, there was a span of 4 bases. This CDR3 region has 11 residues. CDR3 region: CASSFPSPLHF. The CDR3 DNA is TGTGCCAGCAGTTTCCCCTCACCCCTCCACTTT.

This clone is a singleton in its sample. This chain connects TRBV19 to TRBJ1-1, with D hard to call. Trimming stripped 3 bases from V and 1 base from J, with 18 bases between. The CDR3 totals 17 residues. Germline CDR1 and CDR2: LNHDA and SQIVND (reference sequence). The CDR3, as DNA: TGTGCCAGTAGTATCTCCGGACGAAGATATCAGAACACTGAAGCTTTCTTT. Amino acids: CASSISGRRYQNTEAFF.

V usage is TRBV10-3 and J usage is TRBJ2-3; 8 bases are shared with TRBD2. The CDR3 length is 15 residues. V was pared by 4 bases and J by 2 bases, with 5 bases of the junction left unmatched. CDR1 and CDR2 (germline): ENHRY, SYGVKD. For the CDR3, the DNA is TGTGCCATCAGTGCGGGACTAGGAGACACAGATACGCAGTATTTT. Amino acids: CAISAGLGDTDTQYF.

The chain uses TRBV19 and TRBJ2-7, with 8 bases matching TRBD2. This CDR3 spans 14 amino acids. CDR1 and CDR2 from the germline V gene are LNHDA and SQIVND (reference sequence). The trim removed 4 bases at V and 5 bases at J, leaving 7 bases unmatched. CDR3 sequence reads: CASSSGGRSDEQYF. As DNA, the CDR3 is TGTGCCAGTAGTAGCGGGGGGCGATCGGACGAGCAGTACTTC.